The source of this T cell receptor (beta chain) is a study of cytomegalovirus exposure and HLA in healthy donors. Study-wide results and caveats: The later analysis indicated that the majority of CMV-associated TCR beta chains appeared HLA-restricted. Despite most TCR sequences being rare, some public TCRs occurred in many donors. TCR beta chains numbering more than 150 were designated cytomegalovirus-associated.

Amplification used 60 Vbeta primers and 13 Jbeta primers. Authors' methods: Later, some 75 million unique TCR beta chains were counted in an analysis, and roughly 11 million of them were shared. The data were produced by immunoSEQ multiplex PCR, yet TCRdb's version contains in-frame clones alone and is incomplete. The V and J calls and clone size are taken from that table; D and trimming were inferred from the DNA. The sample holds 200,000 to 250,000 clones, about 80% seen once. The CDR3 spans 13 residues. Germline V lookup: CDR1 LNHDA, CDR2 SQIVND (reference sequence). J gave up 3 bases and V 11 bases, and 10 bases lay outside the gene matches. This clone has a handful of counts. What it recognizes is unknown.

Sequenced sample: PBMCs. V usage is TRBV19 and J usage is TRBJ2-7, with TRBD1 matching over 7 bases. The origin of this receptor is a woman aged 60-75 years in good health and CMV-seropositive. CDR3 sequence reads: CAGETGLGYEQYF. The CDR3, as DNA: TGTGCCGGAGAGACAGGGCTGGGCTACGAGCAGTACTTC.